These 12 T cell receptor beta chains originate from one sample sequenced in a study of blood T cell repertoires in COVID-19. Sequencing used immunoSEQ multiplex PCR; TCRdb keeps in-frame clones, though not all of them. The data hold approximately 440,000 clones, with approximately 89% observed a single time. Material: peripheral blood. These receptor sequences come from a woman aged 50 to 60 with COVID-19, enrolled during active disease.

This sequence joins TRBV30 and TRBJ1-6; the D gene is possibly TRBD1 (6 bases). Germline CDR1 is GTSNPN and CDR2 is SVGIG (reference sequence). V gave up 3 bases and J gave up 3 bases, with 15 bases separating them. The CDR3 contains 16 residues. The CDR3 DNA sequence: TGTGCCTGGAGCGGGGACATCCTCAACTATAATTCACCCCTCCACTTT. Translating it yields CAWSGDILNYNSPLHF. The full variable domain, its missing parts supplied by reference TRBV30 and TRBJ1-6, is SQTIHQWPATLVQPVGSPLSLECTVEGTSNPNLYWYRQAAGRGLQLLFYSVGIGQISSEVPQNLSASRPQDRQFILSSKKLLLSDSGFYLCAWSGDILNYNSPLHFGNGTRLTVT.

The rearrangement links TRBV2 to TRBJ2-7; D may be TRBD1 (6 bases). V was shortened by 8 bases and J by 3 bases, with 14 bases between the two germline ends. The CDR3 extends over 13 amino acids. CDR1 SNHLY and CDR2 FYNNEI come from the germline V gene. The CDR3 reads CASQDRGFYEQYF. CDR3 DNA sequence: TGTGCCAGCCAGGACAGAGGGTTCTACGAGCAGTACTTC.

The gene calls are TRBV19 and TRBJ1-5; D not certain. CDR3 length: 15 residues. V was cut by 2 bases and J by 2 bases, with 10 bases left in between. CDR1 and CDR2 (germline): LNHDA, SQIVND (reference sequence). CDR3 nucleotide sequence: TGTGCCAGTAGTATATCGACGAGGGGCAATCAGCCCCAGCATTTT. Protein sequence: CASSISTRGNQPQHF.

This clone was detected only once. The gene calls are TRBV15 and TRBJ2-5, with TRBD2 identical over 8 bases. J was trimmed by 1 base and V by 0 bases; bases with no gene match: 7. CDR3 size: 17 residues. CDR1 LNHNV and CDR2 YYDKDF come from the germline V gene (reference sequence). The CDR3 DNA reads TGTGCCACCAGCAGAGATCCGGGCGGGGGGTCCCAAGAGACCCAGTACTTC. Its translation: CATSRDPGGGSQETQYF.

J is TRBJ1-1 and V is TRBV2; D uncertain. The V end was cut by 0 bases, the J end by 6 bases, with 5 bases between. CDR3 size: 12 residues. In germline, CDR1 is SNHLY, CDR2 FYNNEI. Written as DNA, the CDR3 is TGTGCCAGCAGTGAAGCCTACCCTGAAGCTTTCTTT. This translates into CASSEAYPEAFF.

This chain joins TRBV6-2 or TRBV6-3 and TRBJ1-2; no definite D call. Germline-derived CDR1 and CDR2 are MNHEY and SVGEGT. With 0 bases removed from V and 2 bases from J, the gap between germline ends came to 10 bases. This CDR3 has 15 residues. CDR3 DNA sequence: TGTGCCAGCAGTTACTCGGGCAGTATAAACTATGGCTACACCTTC. Translating it yields CASSYSGSINYGYTF.

The rearrangement links TRBV5-6 to TRBJ2-7; possibly TRBD1 for D (6 bases). CDR3 length: 14 amino acids. The V and J ends lost 5 bases and 4 bases respectively, with 16 bases between them. Germline V CDR1 and CDR2: SGHDT, YYEEEE. The CDR3 sequence: CASRGQGHSYEQYF. The CDR3 nucleotides are TGTGCCAGCAGAGGGCAGGGACATTCATACGAGCAGTACTTC.

The V call is TRBV2, the J call TRBJ2-7, with a tentative D call TRBD2 (6 bases). The CDR3 sequence is 13 residues long. Germline V gives CDR1 SNHLY, CDR2 FYNNEI. V shed 4 bases and J shed 6 bases, with 13 bases lying between them. Here the CDR3 DNA reads TGTGCCAGCAGTGCGGGGGAAGTAGGCGAGCAGTACTTC. Translated, it gives CASSAGEVGEQYF.

The V and J genes are TRBV23-1 and TRBJ1-5; 9 bases match TRBD1. TRBV23-1 is placed among ORFs of uncertain function. The CDR3 has 19 amino acids. Trimming at V came to 0 bases and at J to 4 bases, leaving 13 bases not matched to a gene. This CDR3 reads CASSQSRDREGGENQPQHF. The CDR3 nucleotides are TGCGCCAGCAGTCAATCGAGGGACAGGGAAGGGGGGGAAAATCAGCCCCAGCATTTT.

V is TRBV19 and J is TRBJ2-1, with 7 bases lining up with TRBD1. The germline gives CDR1 LNHDA, CDR2 SQIVND (reference sequence). CDR3 size: 15 residues. V was pared by 2 bases and J by 5 bases, with 6 bases of the junction left unmatched. CDR3 protein: CASSILGTVHNEQFF. CDR3 nucleotide sequence: TGTGCCAGTAGTATATTGGGGACAGTACACAATGAGCAGTTCTTC.

The V and J genes are TRBV5-5 and TRBJ1-2; possible D gene TRBD1, 6 bases. V lost 3 bases and J lost 5, with 17 bases in between. Germline V gene lookup returns CDR1 SGHKS and CDR2 YYEKEE (reference sequence). The CDR3 consists of 15 residues. The CDR3 reads CASSSETGAPYGYTF. The CDR3, as DNA: TGTGCCAGCAGCTCGGAGACAGGTGCACCTTATGGCTACACCTTC.

V usage is TRBV3-1 (or the pseudogene TRBV3-2) and J usage is TRBJ2-1; the D gene is possibly TRBD2 (6 bases). CDR1 is LGHDT and CDR2 is YNNKEL in the germline V gene (reference sequence). The CDR3 loop spans 14 amino acids. V dropped 4 bases and J dropped 6 bases, with 13 bases sitting between them. The CDR3 DNA reads as TGTGCCAGCAGCCGGGGACTCTCCGGCAATGAGCAGTTCTTC. It specifies CASSRGLSGNEQFF.